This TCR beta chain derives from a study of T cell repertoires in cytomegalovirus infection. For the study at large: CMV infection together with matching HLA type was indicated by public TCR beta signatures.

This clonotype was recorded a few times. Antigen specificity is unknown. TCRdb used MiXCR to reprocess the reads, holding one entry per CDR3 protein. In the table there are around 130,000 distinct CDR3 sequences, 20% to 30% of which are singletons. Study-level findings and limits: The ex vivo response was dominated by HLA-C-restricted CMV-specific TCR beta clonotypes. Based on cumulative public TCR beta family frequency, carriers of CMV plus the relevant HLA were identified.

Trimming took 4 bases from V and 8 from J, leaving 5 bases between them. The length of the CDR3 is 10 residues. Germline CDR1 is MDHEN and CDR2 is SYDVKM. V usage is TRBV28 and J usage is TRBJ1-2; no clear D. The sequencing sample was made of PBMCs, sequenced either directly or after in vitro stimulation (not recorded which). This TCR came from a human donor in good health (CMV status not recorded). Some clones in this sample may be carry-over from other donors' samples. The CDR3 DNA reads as TGTGCCAGCAGTTCCGGGGGCTACACCTTC. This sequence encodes CASSSGGYTF.